Listed below are T cell receptor beta chains from one sample, sequenced in a study of T-cell reconstitution after alpha-beta-depleted transplantation in children. TCRdb re-called the PCR reads with MiXCR, one entry per CDR3 protein. The sample lists approximately 980,000 distinct CDR3 sequences, 25% to 30% occurring once. The material sequenced was PBMCs, mostly from graft donor cells, taken 360 days after TCRalphabeta/CD19-depleted stem cell transplant. Source of these receptors: a boy younger than two who had a stem cell transplant for SCID, so the T cells may come from the graft donor. Both conserved end residues are part of each CDR3. Fields, in order: V gene, J gene, D gene, CDR3 length, clone size, CDR3 DNA, CDR3 protein. D genes are given only for firm matches. The size field is filled for only some rows; it gives once, few, many or a size class.

TRBV28	TRBJ1-4	NA	15	few	TGTGCCAGCAGTACCACAGGGAGGACTAATGAAAAACTGTTTTTT	CASSTTGRTNEKLFF
TRBV7-2	TRBJ1-2	NA	14	few	TGTGCCAGCCACGGACAGCGGACTAACTATGGCTACACCTTC	CASHGQRTNYGYTF
TRBV28	TRBJ1-4	TRBD1	14	few	TGTGCCAGCACGATGGACAGGGTTAATGAAAAACTGTTTTTT	CASTMDRVNEKLFF
TRBV12-3/TRBV12-4	TRBJ1-4	NA	12	few	TGTGCCAGCAGCCGGTTGGGAGAAAAACTGTTTTTT	CASSRLGEKLFF
TRBV5-4	TRBJ2-3	TRBD2	16	few	TGTGCCAGCAGCTTGGGACTAGCGGAGAGCACAGATACGCAGTATTTT	CASSLGLAESTDTQYF
TRBV7-2	TRBJ2-1	NA	16	NA	TGTGCCAGCAGCTTAGGAGGCGCCGTTGGCTACAATGAGCAGTTCTTC	CASSLGGAVGYNEQFF
TRBV29-1	TRBJ2-3	NA	12	NA	TGCAGCGTTGAAGGTCGAAAACAGGCACGATATTTT	CSVEGRKQARYF
TRBV7-3	TRBJ1-2	NA	13	few	TGTGCCAGCAGCTTAACGGGGGGCAGGGGCTACACCTTC	CASSLTGGRGYTF
TRBV28	TRBJ1-5	NA	14	NA	TGTGCCAGCAGTTTATCGGAAAGCAATCAGCCCCAGCATTTT	CASSLSESNQPQHF
TRBV7-2	TRBJ2-1	TRBD2	14	NA	TGTGCCAGCAGCCGTAGCGGGGGCCCAAATGAGCAGTTCTTC	CASSRSGGPNEQFF
TRBV28	TRBJ2-5	NA	14	many	TGTGCCAGCAGTTTTTTGGCGAACCAAGAGACCCAGTACTTC	CASSFLANQETQYF
TRBV25-1	TRBJ2-3	TRBD2	17	NA	TGTGCCAGCAGTGAGATTGTACTAGCGGGACCCACAGATACGCAGTATTTT	CASSEIVLAGPTDTQYF
TRBV21-1	TRBJ1-1	NA	15	NA	TGTGCCAGCAATTACTTCGGGACGGATAACACTGAAGCTTTCTTT	CASNYFGTDNTEAFF
TRBV29-1	TRBJ2-1	NA	13	NA	TGCAGCGTTGAAGGGTGGGGGGCTAATGAGCAGTTCTTC	CSVEGWGANEQFF
TRBV6-2/TRBV6-3	TRBJ2-7	TRBD1	15	NA	TGTGCCAGCAGTCCGGGACAGGGGGCAATCTACGAGCAGTACTTC	CASSPGQGAIYEQYF
TRBV5-6	TRBJ2-4	NA	16	few	TGTGCCAGCAGCTGGGTCAAGGAGTTTGACAAAAACATTCAGTACTTC	CASSWVKEFDKNIQYF